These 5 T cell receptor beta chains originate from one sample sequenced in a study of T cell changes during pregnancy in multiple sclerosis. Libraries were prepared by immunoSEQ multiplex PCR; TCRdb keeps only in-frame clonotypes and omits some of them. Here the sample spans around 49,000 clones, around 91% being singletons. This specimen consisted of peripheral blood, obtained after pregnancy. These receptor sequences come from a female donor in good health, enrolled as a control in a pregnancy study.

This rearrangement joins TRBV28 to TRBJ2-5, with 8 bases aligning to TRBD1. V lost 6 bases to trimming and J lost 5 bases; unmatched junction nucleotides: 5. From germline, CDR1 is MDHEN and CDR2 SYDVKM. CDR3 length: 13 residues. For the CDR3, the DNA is TGTGCCAGCAGAGACAGGGGAAGGGAGACCCAGTACTTC. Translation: CASRDRGRETQYF.

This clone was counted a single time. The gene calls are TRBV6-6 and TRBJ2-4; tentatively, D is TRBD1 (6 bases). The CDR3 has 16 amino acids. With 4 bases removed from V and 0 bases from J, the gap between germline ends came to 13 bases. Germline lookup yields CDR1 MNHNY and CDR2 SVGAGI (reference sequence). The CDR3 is CASSFGQKLAKNIQYF. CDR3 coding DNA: TGTGCCAGCAGTTTTGGACAGAAACTAGCCAAAAACATTCAGTACTTC.

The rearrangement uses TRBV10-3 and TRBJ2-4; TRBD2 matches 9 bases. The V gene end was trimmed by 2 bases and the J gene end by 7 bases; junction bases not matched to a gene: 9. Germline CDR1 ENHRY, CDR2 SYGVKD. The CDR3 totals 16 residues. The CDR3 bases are TGTGCCATCAGTGAGGTAGCGGGAGTTGGTAGGAACATTCAGTACTTC. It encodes CAISEVAGVGRNIQYF.

The CDR3 reads CATSRGGGGYTF. The CDR3 coding sequence is TGTGCCACCAGCAGAGGAGGTGGTGGCTACACCTTC. The genes are TRBV15 and TRBJ1-2, with D unresolved. V was pared by 1 base and J by 7 bases, with 7 bases between. Germline-derived CDR1 and CDR2 are LNHNV and YYDKDF (reference sequence). The CDR3 length is 12 residues.

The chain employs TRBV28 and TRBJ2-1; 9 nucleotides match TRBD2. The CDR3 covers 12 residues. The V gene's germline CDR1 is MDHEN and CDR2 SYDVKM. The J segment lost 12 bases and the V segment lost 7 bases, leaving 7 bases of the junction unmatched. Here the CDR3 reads CASTPGGLAQFF. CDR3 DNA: TGTGCCAGCACCCCTGGGGGACTAGCGCAGTTCTTC.